Here is one T cell receptor (beta chain) with its context. As yet, its antigen is unknown. Assay: immunoSEQ multiplex PCR; the TCRdb copy retains only in-frame clones and omits some. The sample contains over 7,500 clones, about 79% of which appear only once. All trial patients relapsed after autologous stem cell transplantation. Negative selection with magnetic separation was used to purify CD4+ T cells from thawed PBMCs. This specimen comes from a study of PD-1 blockade in classical Hodgkin lymphoma. Study at large: Nivolumab was administered to patients intravenously at 3 mg/kg every 2 weeks.

CDR1 SGHRS and CDR2 YFSETQ come from the germline V gene. The germline V and J ends were trimmed by 5 bases and 5 bases, with 14 bases remaining between them. There are 14 residues in the CDR3. Study-level points and caveats: Reported findings placed baseline TCR diversity lower in newly diagnosed patients (compared with healthy donors). CD4+ TCR diversity climbed significantly by C4D1, unlike CD8+ TCR diversity.

The chain recombines TRBV5-1 with TRBJ1-5, with a weak D call TRBD1 (6 bases). The starting material was CD4+ T cells from blood, obtained at baseline. The receptor was isolated from a human donor with classical Hodgkin lymphoma. The CDR3 DNA sequence: TGCGCCAGCAGGCCCAACAGGGAGGATCAGCCCCAGCATTTT. Amino acid sequence: CASRPNREDQPQHF.